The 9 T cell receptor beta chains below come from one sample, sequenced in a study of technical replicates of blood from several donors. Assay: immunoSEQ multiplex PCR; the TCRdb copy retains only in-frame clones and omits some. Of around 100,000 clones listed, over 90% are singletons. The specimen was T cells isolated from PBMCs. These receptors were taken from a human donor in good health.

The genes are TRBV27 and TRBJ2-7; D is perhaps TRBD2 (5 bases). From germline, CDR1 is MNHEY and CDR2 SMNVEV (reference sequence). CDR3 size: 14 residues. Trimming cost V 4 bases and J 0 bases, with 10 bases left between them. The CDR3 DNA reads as TGTGCCAGCAGTTATAATGAGGGCTCCTACGAGCAGTACTTC. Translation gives CASSYNEGSYEQYF.

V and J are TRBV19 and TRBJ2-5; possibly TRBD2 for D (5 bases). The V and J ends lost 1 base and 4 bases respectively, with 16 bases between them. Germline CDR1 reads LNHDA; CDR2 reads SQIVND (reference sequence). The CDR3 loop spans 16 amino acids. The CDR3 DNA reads TGTGCCAGTAGTATAGTTGCGGTAAGGGAGAGAGAGACCCAGTACTTC. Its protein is CASSIVAVRERETQYF.

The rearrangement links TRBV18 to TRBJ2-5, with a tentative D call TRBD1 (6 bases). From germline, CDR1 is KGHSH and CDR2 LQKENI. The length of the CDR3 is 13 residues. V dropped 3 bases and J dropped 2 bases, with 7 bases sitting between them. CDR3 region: CASSPGTQETQYF. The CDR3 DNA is TGTGCCAGCTCACCGGGGACACAAGAGACCCAGTACTTC.

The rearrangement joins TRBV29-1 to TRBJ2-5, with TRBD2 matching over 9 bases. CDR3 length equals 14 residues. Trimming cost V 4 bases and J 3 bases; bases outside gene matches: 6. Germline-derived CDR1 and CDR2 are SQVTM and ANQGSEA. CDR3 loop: CSVAHRLAEETQYF. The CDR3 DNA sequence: TGCAGCGTTGCGCATCGACTAGCGGAAGAGACCCAGTACTTC.

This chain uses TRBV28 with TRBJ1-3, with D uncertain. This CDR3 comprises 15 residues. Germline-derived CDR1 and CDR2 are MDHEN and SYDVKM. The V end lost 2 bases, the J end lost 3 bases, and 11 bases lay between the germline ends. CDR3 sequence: CASSLPSGYGNTIYF. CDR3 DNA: TGTGCCAGCAGTTTACCCTCGGGGTATGGAAACACCATATATTTT. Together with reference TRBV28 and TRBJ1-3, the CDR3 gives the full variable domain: DVKVTQSSRYLVKRTGEKVFLECVQDMDHENMFWYRQDPGLGLRLIYFSYDVKMKEKGDIPEGYSVSREKKERFSLILESASTNQTSMYLCASSLPSGYGNTIYFGEGSWLTVV.

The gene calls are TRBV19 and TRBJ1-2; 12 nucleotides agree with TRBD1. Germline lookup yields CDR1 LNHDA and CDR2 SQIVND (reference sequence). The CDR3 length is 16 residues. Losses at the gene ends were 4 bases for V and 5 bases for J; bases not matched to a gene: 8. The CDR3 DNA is TGTGCCAGTAGTAACCGGGACAGGGGGCGGGAATATGGCTACACCTTC. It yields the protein CASSNRDRGREYGYTF. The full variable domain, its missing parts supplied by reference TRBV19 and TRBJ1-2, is DGGITQSPKYLFRKEGQNVTLSCEQNLNHDAMYWYRQDPGQGLRLIYYSQIVNDFQKGDIAEGYSVSREKKESFPLTVTSAQKNPTAFYLCASSNRDRGREYGYTFGSGTRLTVV.

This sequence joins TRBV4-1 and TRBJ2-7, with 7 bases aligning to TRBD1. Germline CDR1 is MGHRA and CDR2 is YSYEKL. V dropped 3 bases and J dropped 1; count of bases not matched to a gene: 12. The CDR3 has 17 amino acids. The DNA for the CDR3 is TGCGCCAGCAGCCAGCATCGAACAGGGGCTGAGTCCTACGAGCAGTACTTC. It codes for CASSQHRTGAESYEQYF.

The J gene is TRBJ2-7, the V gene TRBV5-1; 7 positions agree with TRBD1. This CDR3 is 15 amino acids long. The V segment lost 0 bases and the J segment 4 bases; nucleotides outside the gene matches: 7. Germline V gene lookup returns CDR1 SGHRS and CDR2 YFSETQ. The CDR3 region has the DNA TGCGCCAGCAGCTTGGCGGACAGGTGGGTGTACGAGCAGTACTTC. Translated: CASSLADRWVYEQYF.

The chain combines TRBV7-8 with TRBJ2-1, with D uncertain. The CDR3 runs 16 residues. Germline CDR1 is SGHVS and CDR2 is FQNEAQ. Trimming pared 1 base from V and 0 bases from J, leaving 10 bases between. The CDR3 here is CASSLGGPGSYNEQFF. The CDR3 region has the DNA TGTGCCAGCAGCTTAGGAGGCCCCGGCTCCTACAATGAGCAGTTCTTC.